This T cell receptor beta chain was retrieved from a study of blood T cell repertoires in COVID-19. The wider study: Sites across the United States, Italy and Spain contributed samples from acute and convalescent COVID-19. The cDNA or gDNA used as material had been derived from T cells, B-cell-depleted T cells, or PBMCs.

Generated by immunoSEQ multiplex PCR, the TCRdb table keeps only in-frame clones and is missing some. This table holds under 80,000 clones, 76% found once. The CDR3 extends over 13 amino acids. V gave up 3 bases and J gave up 8 bases, with 13 bases separating them. Germline V gives CDR1 MGHRA, CDR2 YSYEKL. The V call is TRBV4-1, the J call TRBJ1-1, with D tentatively TRBD1 (5 bases). This receptor was identified in a man between 60 and 70 years old with COVID-19, enrolled during active disease. What was sequenced was peripheral blood. Written as DNA, the CDR3 is TGCGCCAGCAGCCATCTCCCCGGGGGGGAAGCTTTCTTT. It translates to CASSHLPGGEAFF.